This T cell receptor (beta chain) emerged from a study of cytomegalovirus exposure and HLA in healthy donors. Study results and limitations: Certain indistinguishable V segments, among them TRBV6-2 and TRBV6-3, were excluded. With DRB1 most and HLA-C fewest, TCR association rates differed between HLA loci in a later analysis.

The CDR3 contains 17 residues. The ends were cut back, 4 bases at V and 2 bases at J, with 20 bases in the middle. Germline assignment: CDR1 MNHEY and CDR2 SMNVEV (reference sequence). On this clone: Its cognate antigen is unknown.

It was healthy bone marrow donors who served as donors. The PCR was carried out with 60 Vbeta primers and 13 Jbeta primers. In the original workflow: In a later analysis, 10 million to 11 million of approximately 86 million unique beta chains occurred in at least two donors. The data were produced by immunoSEQ multiplex PCR, yet TCRdb's version contains in-frame clones alone and is incomplete. The D gene and trimming were derived from the DNA, and the V and J assignments and clone size from that table. The data show roughly 160,000 clones, with around 77% seen just once and 1.3% to 1.5% held by the top ten.

V gene TRBV27 combines with J gene TRBJ2-5; perhaps TRBD2 as D (6 bases). This TCR came from a man in his fifties or sixties in good health and CMV-seronegative. The sequenced material came from PBMCs. CDR3 nucleotide sequence: TGTGCCAGCAGTTCCCCTTGGAGGGCCGACAGTCAAGAGACCCAGTACTTC. It codes for CASSSPWRADSQETQYF.